The entry below describes one T cell receptor beta chain. Profiled with immunoSEQ multiplex PCR; TCRdb holds only in-frame clones, not every one. The top ten hold 14% to 15% of the sample, which has roughly 50,000 clones, roughly 87% seen once. This entry is derived from a study of PD-L1 blockade in urothelial cancer. Germline V gives CDR1 SGHRS, CDR2 YFSETQ. Losses at the gene ends were 5 bases for V and 5 bases for J; bases not matched to a gene: 13. There are 18 residues in the CDR3. Time point here: pretreatment peripheral blood. This sequence originates from an older woman with urothelial cancer. The sample consisted of PBMCs, taken around atezolizumab (anti-PD-L1) treatment. The chain has TRBV5-1 and TRBJ2-1; the match to TRBD2 covers 13 bases. CDR3 bases: TGCGCCAGCAGTGTGGGACTAGCGGGGTTCTCAGGGCACAATGAGCAGTTCTTC. It is translated as CASSVGLAGFSGHNEQFF. Supplemented by reference TRBV5-1 and TRBJ2-1, the full variable domain reads KAGVTQTPRYLIKTRGQQVTLSCSPISGHRSVSWYQQTPGQGLQFLFEYFSETQRNKGNFPGRFSGRQFSNSRSEMNVSTLELGDSALYLCASSVGLAGFSGHNEQFFGPGTRLTVL.